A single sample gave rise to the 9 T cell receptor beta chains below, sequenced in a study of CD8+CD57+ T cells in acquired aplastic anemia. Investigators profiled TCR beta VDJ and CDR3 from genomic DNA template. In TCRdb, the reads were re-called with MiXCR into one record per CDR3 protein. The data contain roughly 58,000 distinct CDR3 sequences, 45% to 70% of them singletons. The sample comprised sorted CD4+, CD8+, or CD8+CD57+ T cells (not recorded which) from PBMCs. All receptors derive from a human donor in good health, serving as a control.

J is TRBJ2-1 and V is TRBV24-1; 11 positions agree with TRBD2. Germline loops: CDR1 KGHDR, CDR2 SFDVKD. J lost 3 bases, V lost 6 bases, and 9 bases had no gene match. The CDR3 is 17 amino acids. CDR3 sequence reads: CATSTSGSGGVYNEQFF. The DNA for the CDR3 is TGTGCCACCAGTACTAGCGGGAGCGGGGGGGTCTACAATGAGCAGTTCTTC.

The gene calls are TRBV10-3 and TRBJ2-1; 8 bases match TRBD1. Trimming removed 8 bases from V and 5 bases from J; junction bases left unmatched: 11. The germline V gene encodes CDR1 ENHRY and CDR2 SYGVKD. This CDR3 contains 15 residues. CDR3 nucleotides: TGTGCCATCGCTAGCGTTGCAGGGGGCAACAATGAGCAGTTCTTC. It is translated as CAIASVAGGNNEQFF.

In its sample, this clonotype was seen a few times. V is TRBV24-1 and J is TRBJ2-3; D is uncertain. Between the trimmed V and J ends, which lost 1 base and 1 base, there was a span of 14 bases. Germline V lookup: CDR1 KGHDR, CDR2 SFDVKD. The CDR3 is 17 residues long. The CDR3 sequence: CATSDFWDSRGTDTQYF. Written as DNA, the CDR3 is TGTGCCACCAGTGATTTTTGGGATTCACGTGGCACAGATACGCAGTATTTT.

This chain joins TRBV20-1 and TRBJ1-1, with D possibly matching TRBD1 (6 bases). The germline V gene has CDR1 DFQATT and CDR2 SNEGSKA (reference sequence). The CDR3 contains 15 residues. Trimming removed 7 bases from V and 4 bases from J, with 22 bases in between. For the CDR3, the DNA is TGCAGTGATTACGAGGACAGAAGTGGTTCCACTGAAGCTTTCTTT. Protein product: CSDYEDRSGSTEAFF.

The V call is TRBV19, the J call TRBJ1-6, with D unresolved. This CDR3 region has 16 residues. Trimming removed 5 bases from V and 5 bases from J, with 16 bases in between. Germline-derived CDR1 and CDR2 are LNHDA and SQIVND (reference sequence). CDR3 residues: CASSQVGEGHNSPLHF. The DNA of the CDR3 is TGTGCCAGTAGTCAAGTCGGGGAGGGTCATAATTCACCCCTCCACTTT.

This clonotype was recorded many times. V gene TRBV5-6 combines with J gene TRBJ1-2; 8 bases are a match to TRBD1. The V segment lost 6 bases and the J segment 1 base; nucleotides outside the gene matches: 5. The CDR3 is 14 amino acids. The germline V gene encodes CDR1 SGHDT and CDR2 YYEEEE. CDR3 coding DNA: TGTGCCAGCAAAACGACAGGGGATAACTATGGCTACACCTTC. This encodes CASKTTGDNYGYTF.

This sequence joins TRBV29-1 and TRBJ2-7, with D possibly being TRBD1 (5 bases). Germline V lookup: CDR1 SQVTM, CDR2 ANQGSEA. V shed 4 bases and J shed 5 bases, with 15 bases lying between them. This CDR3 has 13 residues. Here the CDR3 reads CSVVVRVVNEQYF. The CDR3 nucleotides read TGCAGCGTTGTAGTCAGGGTGGTAAACGAGCAGTACTTC.

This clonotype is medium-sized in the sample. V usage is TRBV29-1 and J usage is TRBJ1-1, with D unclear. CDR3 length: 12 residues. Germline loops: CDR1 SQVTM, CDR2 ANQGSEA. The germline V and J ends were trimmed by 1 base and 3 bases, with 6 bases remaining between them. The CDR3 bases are TGCAGCGTTGAAGGCAGATACACTGAAGCTTTCTTT. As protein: CSVEGRYTEAFF.

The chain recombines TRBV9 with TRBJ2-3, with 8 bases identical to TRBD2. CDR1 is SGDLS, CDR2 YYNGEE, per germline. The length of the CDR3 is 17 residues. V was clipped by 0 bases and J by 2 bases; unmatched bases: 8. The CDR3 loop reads CASSVGGLLAVTDTQYF. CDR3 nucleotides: TGTGCCAGCAGCGTAGGGGGGTTACTAGCGGTCACAGATACGCAGTATTTT.